A single sample gave rise to the 31 T cell receptor beta chains below, sequenced in a study of T cell repertoires in aging, cancer and after chemotherapy. Peripheral blood genomic DNA, not sorted cells or RNA, was the template. A mixed TRB-A/B primer pool amplified rearranged TRB by multiplex touch-down PCR. TCRdb reprocessed the multiplex PCR reads via MiXCR and lists one record per CDR3 protein. The sample includes a few thousand distinct CDR3 sequences, roughly 70% of them seen just once. Sequencing input: blood. The source of these receptors is a human donor with a solid tumor.

The chain employs TRBV12-3 or TRBV12-4 and TRBJ1-2; D call uncertain. Trimming removed 1 base from V and 1 base from J, with 4 bases in between. This CDR3 has 13 residues. The CDR3 is CASSLVRNYGYTF. DNA of the CDR3: TGTGCCAGCAGTTTAGTGCGTAACTATGGCTACACCTTC.

The V call is TRBV11-3, the J call TRBJ2-5; 9 positions match TRBD1. This CDR3 has 12 residues. The trim removed 5 bases at V and 11 bases at J, leaving 6 bases unmatched. Per germline, CDR1 SGHNT and CDR2 YENEEA. CDR3 DNA sequence: TGTGCCAGCAGCGGCGGGACAGGGAAACAGTACTTC. Amino acids: CASSGGTGKQYF.

V is TRBV12-3 or TRBV12-4 and J is TRBJ1-3; perhaps TRBD1 as D (6 bases). The CDR3 spans 13 residues. Trimming took 6 bases from V and 4 from J, leaving 10 bases between them. The CDR3 DNA is TGTGCCAGCAGCACAGGGTCAGGAAACACCATATATTTT. Protein sequence: CASSTGSGNTIYF.

This clonotype was counted once. The V call is TRBV11-3, the J call TRBJ2-7; D uncertain. Germline loops: CDR1 SGHNT, CDR2 YENEEA. V dropped 8 bases and J dropped 4 bases, with 18 bases sitting between them. This CDR3 spans 14 amino acids. The CDR3 is CASSPPAPLYEQYF. In nucleotides, the CDR3 is TGTGCCAGCTCACCACCGGCTCCGCTATACGAGCAGTACTTC. The variable domain in full, with the rest retrieved from reference TRBV11-3 and TRBJ2-7, is EAGVVQSPRYKIIEKKQPVAFWCNPISGHNTLYWYLQNLGQGPELLIRYENEEAVDDSQLPKDRFSAERLKGVDSTLKIQPAELGDSAVYLCASSPPAPLYEQYFGPGTRLTVT.

The chain recombines TRBV19 with TRBJ2-7, with a weak D call TRBD1 (5 bases). This CDR3 has 13 residues. Trimming removed 5 bases from V and 3 bases from J, with 11 bases in between. Germline V lookup: CDR1 LNHDA, CDR2 SQIVND (reference sequence). DNA for the CDR3: TGTGCCAGTAGTGAACAGGTAAACTACGAGCAGTACTTC. It yields the protein CASSEQVNYEQYF. The full variable domain, completed using reference TRBV19 and TRBJ2-7, is DGGITQSPKYLFRKEGQNVTLSCEQNLNHDAMYWYRQDPGQGLRLIYYSQIVNDFQKGDIAEGYSVSREKKESFPLTVTSAQKNPTAFYLCASSEQVNYEQYFGPGTRLTVT.

This clonotype showed up just once. The gene calls are TRBV7-2 and TRBJ1-2, with a possible D match to TRBD1 (6 bases). Germline V gives CDR1 SGHTA, CDR2 FQGNSA. Trimming took 1 base from V and 0 from J, leaving 6 bases between them. The CDR3 runs 14 residues. CDR3 sequence reads: CASSLDRANYGYTF. The CDR3 DNA follows: TGTGCCAGCAGCTTAGACAGGGCTAACTATGGCTACACCTTC.

J is TRBJ1-2 and V is TRBV27; tentative D call: TRBD1 (5 bases). Germline lookup yields CDR1 MNHEY and CDR2 SMNVEV (reference sequence). Trimming cost V 3 bases and J 8 bases, with 13 bases left between them. The CDR3 length is 13 residues. CDR3 protein: CASSFLSGEGYTF. The CDR3 DNA sequence: TGTGCCAGCAGTTTTCTCTCGGGGGAAGGCTACACCTTC.

The rearrangement links TRBV19 to TRBJ1-2, with a weak D call TRBD1 (6 bases). Germline CDR1 reads LNHDA; CDR2 reads SQIVND (reference sequence). The CDR3 runs to 14 residues. Trimming took 5 bases from V and 5 from J, leaving 15 bases between them. CDR3 bases: TGTGCCAGTAGTTCATCAGGGGTCCATTATGGCTACACCTTC. This codes for CASSSSGVHYGYTF. Full variable domain (outside the CDR3, taken from reference TRBV19 and TRBJ1-2): DGGITQSPKYLFRKEGQNVTLSCEQNLNHDAMYWYRQDPGQGLRLIYYSQIVNDFQKGDIAEGYSVSREKKESFPLTVTSAQKNPTAFYLCASSSSGVHYGYTFGSGTRLTVV.

V gene TRBV7-3 combines with J gene TRBJ2-3; D is uncertain. The CDR3 is 16 amino acids. V shed 1 base and J shed 4 bases, with 15 bases lying between them. CDR1 is SGHTA and CDR2 is FQGTGA in the germline V gene. The CDR3 sequence: CASSLRGQGVSDTQYF. The CDR3, as DNA: TGTGCCAGCAGCTTAAGAGGTCAAGGTGTCTCAGATACGCAGTATTTT.

This clonotype was found a few times. The J gene is TRBJ2-5, the V gene TRBV7-2, with D perhaps being TRBD1 or TRBD2 (5 bases each). CDR3 size: 20 residues. CDR1 and CDR2 (germline): SGHTA, FQGNSA. The V and J ends lost 2 bases and 2 bases respectively, with 27 bases between them. Here the CDR3 reads CASSLLRWGEGFSGQETQYF. DNA of the CDR3: TGTGCCAGCAGCTTATTACGGTGGGGTGAGGGTTTTTCAGGGCAAGAGACCCAGTACTTC.

This clonotype was seen a few times. V and J are TRBV29-1 and TRBJ1-2; D may be TRBD1 (6 bases). V lost 1 base to trimming and J lost 1 base, with 10 bases between them. This CDR3 has 14 residues. The V gene's germline CDR1 is SQVTM and CDR2 ANQGSEA. CDR3 sequence reads: CSVEGGQLNYGYTF. CDR3 nucleotide sequence: TGCAGCGTTGAAGGTGGACAGCTTAACTATGGCTACACCTTC.

The chain couples TRBV11-2 to TRBJ1-3; D not resolved. Trimming took off 1 base at V and 0 bases at J, with 7 bases between the two ends. Germline V CDR1 and CDR2: SGHAT, FQNNGV. The length of the CDR3 is 15 residues. The CDR3 DNA is TGTGCCAGCAGCTTAGCGGGCAGCTCTGGAAACACCATATATTTT. It translates to CASSLAGSSGNTIYF.

V gene TRBV27 combines with J gene TRBJ1-2; possible D gene TRBD1, 6 bases. V was cut by 5 bases and J by 1 base, with 14 bases left in between. Germline CDR1 MNHEY, CDR2 SMNVEV (reference sequence). This CDR3 contains 15 residues. CDR3 sequence reads: CASSPTWGLNYGYTF. In DNA, the CDR3 is TGTGCCAGCAGTCCCACCTGGGGGCTTAACTATGGCTACACCTTC.

The gene calls are TRBV5-4 and TRBJ1-6, with 8 bases lining up with TRBD1. The trim removed 4 bases at V and 7 bases at J, leaving 7 bases unmatched. CDR3 size: 15 residues. The V gene's germline CDR1 is SGHNT and CDR2 YYREEE (reference sequence). In nucleotides, the CDR3 is TGTGCCAGCAGCGGCGGGACAGGCGGGAATTCACCCCTCCACTTT. Protein sequence: CASSGGTGGNSPLHF.

The count of this clonotype is one. The gene calls are TRBV6-2 or TRBV6-3 and TRBJ1-1; TRBD1 agrees at 10 bases. Trimming at V came to 2 bases and at J to 5 bases, leaving 8 bases not matched to a gene. Per the germline V gene, CDR1 is MNHEY and CDR2 is SVGEGT. This CDR3 spans 16 amino acids. The CDR3 sequence is CASSYKAGTGETEAFF. CDR3 DNA sequence: TGTGCCAGCAGTTACAAGGCCGGGACAGGGGAGACTGAAGCTTTCTTT.

The chain combines TRBV20-1 with TRBJ2-7; 9 nucleotides align to TRBD1. This CDR3 has 13 amino acids. V shed 3 bases and J 4 bases; nucleotides not matched to a gene: 4. In germline, CDR1 is DFQATT, CDR2 SNEGSKA (reference sequence). CDR3 loop: CSASGDREYEQYF. The CDR3 DNA follows: TGCAGTGCTAGCGGGGACAGGGAATACGAGCAGTACTTC.

This chain uses TRBV19 with TRBJ1-2, with D hard to call. Germline CDR1 LNHDA, CDR2 SQIVND (reference sequence). Trimming took 10 bases from V and 4 from J, leaving 10 bases between them. The CDR3 runs 11 residues. DNA for the CDR3: TGTGCCACCTCCGGGGTCTATGGCTACACCTTC. This sequence encodes CATSGVYGYTF.

This clonotype was recorded once. V gene TRBV7-2 combines with J gene TRBJ1-6; D unclear. Germline values: CDR1 SGHTA, CDR2 FQGNSA. The CDR3 has 15 residues. The ends were cut back, 1 base at V and 10 bases at J, with 14 bases in the middle. CDR3 sequence (DNA): TGTGCCAGCAGCTTAGGGGCTTCCCAGAACTCACCCCTCCACTTT. It specifies CASSLGASQNSPLHF.

This clonotype was counted between two and nine times. V is TRBV7-2 and J is TRBJ2-7, with 9 bases fitting TRBD1. CDR1 SGHTA and CDR2 FQGNSA come from the germline V gene. The CDR3 is 14 residues long. The junction had 4 bases not matched to a gene; V was cut back by 5 bases and J by 2 bases. CDR3 protein: CASSLRTGAYEQYF. DNA of the CDR3: TGTGCCAGCAGCCTCCGGACAGGGGCCTACGAGCAGTACTTC.

The chain joins TRBV6-6 to TRBJ2-5, with TRBD2 matching over 7 bases. CDR3 length: 14 amino acids. The ends lost 1 base at V and 5 bases at J; junction bases unmatched: 4. The V gene's germline CDR1 is MNHNY and CDR2 SVGAGI (reference sequence). CDR3 sequence (DNA): TGTGCCAGCAGTTACTGGCGGGGAGGGGAGACCCAGTACTTC. This codes for CASSYWRGGETQYF.

V gene TRBV6-1 combines with J gene TRBJ1-4; D remains ambiguous. Germline V gives CDR1 MNHNS, CDR2 SASEGT. Trimming removed 7 bases from V and 0 bases from J, with 9 bases in between. The length of the CDR3 is 14 residues. CDR3 DNA: TGTGCCAGCAAGGAAGTTGCAACTAATGAAAAACTGTTTTTT. It encodes CASKEVATNEKLFF.

V and J are TRBV29-1 and TRBJ1-2, with D hard to call. The CDR3 is 11 amino acids. V was pared by 7 bases and J by 7 bases, with 13 bases between. Germline CDR1 and CDR2: SQVTM and ANQGSEA. DNA for the CDR3: TGCAGCGCTCAGGCCCTCGGTGGCTACACCTTC. Protein sequence: CSAQALGGYTF.

This clonotype appeared a single time. This chain connects TRBV4-3 to TRBJ1-2; D gene uncertain. This CDR3 is built from 17 residues. Germline V gene data show CDR1 as LGHNA and CDR2 as YSLEER. V gave up 4 bases and J gave up 3 bases, with 21 bases separating them. The CDR3 nucleotides are TGCGCCAGCAGCCCGAGACCCAGTCAAATCCGGCACTATGGCTACACCTTC. Translation: CASSPRPSQIRHYGYTF.

The CDR3 protein is CASSSGTGFLKLFF. The DNA of the CDR3 is TGTGCCAGCAGTTCCGGGACGGGATTCTTGAAACTGTTTTTT. This chain uses TRBV6-5 with TRBJ1-4; TRBD1 might be the D (5 bases). The CDR3 sequence is 14 residues long. The germline V and J ends were trimmed by 4 bases and 11 bases, with 17 bases remaining between them. Germline V gives CDR1 MNHEY, CDR2 SVGAGI.

The chain carries TRBV20-1 and TRBJ1-1, with D uncertain. Per germline, CDR1 DFQATT and CDR2 SNEGSKA (reference sequence). The CDR3 runs 14 residues. V shed 1 base and J shed 0 bases, with 9 bases lying between them. The CDR3 sequence: CSARVARMNTEAFF. In nucleotides, the CDR3 is TGCAGTGCTAGAGTAGCCAGAATGAACACTGAAGCTTTCTTT.

The chain combines TRBV19 with TRBJ1-4; TRBD1 matches at 10 bases. The CDR3 spans 14 residues. Germline V gives CDR1 LNHDA, CDR2 SQIVND (reference sequence). Trimming at V came to 8 bases and at J to 7 bases, leaving 7 bases not matched to a gene. Here the CDR3 reads CASGKTGGTEKLFF. CDR3 DNA sequence: TGTGCCAGTGGAAAGACAGGGGGCACTGAAAAACTGTTTTTT.

Only a few counts were recorded for this clonotype. The chain recombines TRBV20-1 with TRBJ1-2; no clear D. CDR1 and CDR2 from the germline V gene are DFQATT and SNEGSKA (reference sequence). This CDR3 is 13 amino acids long. Trimming removed 3 bases from V and 3 bases from J, with 11 bases in between. CDR3 DNA: TGCAGTGCTAGCGGTTACCGGGACTATGGCTACACCTTC. It yields the protein CSASGYRDYGYTF.

The chain employs TRBV6-6 and TRBJ2-7; 8 nucleotides align to TRBD1. Germline-derived CDR1 and CDR2 are MNHNY and SVGAGI (reference sequence). The V and J ends lost 10 bases and 2 bases, in that order; junction bases with no gene match: 7. There are 13 residues in the CDR3. The CDR3: CAIQTGDAYEQYF. The CDR3 DNA reads TGTGCCATCCAGACAGGGGATGCCTACGAGCAGTACTTC.

V usage is TRBV12-3 or TRBV12-4 and J usage is TRBJ1-2; no reliable D call. Trimming took off 8 bases at V and 1 base at J, with 11 bases between the two ends. The CDR3 length is 13 residues. CDR3 in amino acids: CASRGRSNYGYTF. CDR3 sequence (DNA): TGTGCCAGCCGTGGAAGGAGTAACTATGGCTACACCTTC.

By proportion, this clonotype is large. This chain connects TRBV7-3 to TRBJ2-2; D possibly corresponds to TRBD1 (5 bases). In germline, CDR1 is SGHTA, CDR2 FQGTGA. This CDR3 is built from 14 residues. The ends were cut back, 2 bases at V and 1 base at J, with 5 bases in the middle. CDR3 region: CASSLDRNTGELFF. CDR3 nucleotides: TGTGCCAGCAGCTTAGACAGGAACACCGGGGAGCTGTTTTTT.

Comment on this clonotype: The junction does not match germline at one end; this may be a read error. The chain links TRBV7-2 to TRBJ1-3; D uncertain. In germline, CDR1 is SGHTA, CDR2 FQGNSA. This CDR3 has 13 residues. CDR3 region: CASSLGPGNTIYF. CDR3 in DNA: TGTGCTAGCAGCTTAGGGCCTGGAAACACCATATATTTT.